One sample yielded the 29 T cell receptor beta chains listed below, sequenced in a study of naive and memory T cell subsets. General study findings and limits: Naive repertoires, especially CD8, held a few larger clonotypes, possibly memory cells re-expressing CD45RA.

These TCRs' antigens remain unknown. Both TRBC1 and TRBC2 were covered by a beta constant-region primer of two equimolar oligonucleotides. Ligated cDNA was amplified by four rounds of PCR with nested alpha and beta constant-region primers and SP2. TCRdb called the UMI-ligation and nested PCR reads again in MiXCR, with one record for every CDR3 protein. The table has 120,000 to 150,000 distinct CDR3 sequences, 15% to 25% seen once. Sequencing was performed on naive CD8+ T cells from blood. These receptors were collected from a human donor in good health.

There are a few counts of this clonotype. CDR3 region: CATSEDRIQGLRIEAFF. In DNA, the CDR3 is TGTGCCACCAGTGAGGACCGAATCCAGGGGCTACGAATTGAAGCTTTCTTT. This chain connects TRBV24-1 to TRBJ1-1; D possibly corresponds to TRBD1 (6 bases). From germline, CDR1 is KGHDR and CDR2 SFDVKD. The CDR3 consists of 17 residues. The V end was cut by 4 bases, the J end by 7 bases, with 24 bases between.

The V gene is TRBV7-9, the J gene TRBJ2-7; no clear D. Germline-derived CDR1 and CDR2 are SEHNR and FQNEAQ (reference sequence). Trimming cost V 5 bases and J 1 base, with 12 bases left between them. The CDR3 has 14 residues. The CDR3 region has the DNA TGTGCCAGCAGCCCAGGCCCACTTTCCTACGAGCAGTACTTC. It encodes CASSPGPLSYEQYF.

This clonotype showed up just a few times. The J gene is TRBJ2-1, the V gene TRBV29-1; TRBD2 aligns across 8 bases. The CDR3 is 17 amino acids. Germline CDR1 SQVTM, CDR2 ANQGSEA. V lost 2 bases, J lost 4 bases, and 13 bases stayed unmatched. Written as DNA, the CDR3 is TGCAGCGTTGAACTGGCACTAGCGGAGATGAATTACAATGAGCAGTTCTTC. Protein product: CSVELALAEMNYNEQFF.

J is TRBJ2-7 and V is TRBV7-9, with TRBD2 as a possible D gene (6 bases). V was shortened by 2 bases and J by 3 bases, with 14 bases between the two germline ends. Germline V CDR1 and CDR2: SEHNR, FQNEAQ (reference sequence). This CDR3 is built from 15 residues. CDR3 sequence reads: CASSLIRDGGYEQYF. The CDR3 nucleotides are TGTGCCAGCAGCTTAATCCGTGACGGGGGCTACGAGCAGTACTTC.

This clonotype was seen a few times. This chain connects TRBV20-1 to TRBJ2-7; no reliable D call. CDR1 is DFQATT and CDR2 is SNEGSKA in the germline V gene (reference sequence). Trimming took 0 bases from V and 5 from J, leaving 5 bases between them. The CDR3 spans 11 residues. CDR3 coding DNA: TGCAGTGCTAGAGATGGGCACGAGCAGTACTTC. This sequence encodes CSARDGHEQYF.

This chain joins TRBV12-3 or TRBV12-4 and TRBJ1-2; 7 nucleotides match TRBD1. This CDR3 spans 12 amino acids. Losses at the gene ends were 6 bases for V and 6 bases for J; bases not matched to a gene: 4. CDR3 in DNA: TGTGCCAGCAGCCAGGACAGGCATGGCTACACCTTC. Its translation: CASSQDRHGYTF.

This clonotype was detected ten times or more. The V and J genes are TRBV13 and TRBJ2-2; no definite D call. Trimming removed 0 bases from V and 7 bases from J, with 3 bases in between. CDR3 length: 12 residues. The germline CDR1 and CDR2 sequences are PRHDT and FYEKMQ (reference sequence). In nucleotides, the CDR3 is TGTGCCAGCAGCTTAGGAGGCGGGGAGCTGTTTTTT. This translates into CASSLGGGELFF.

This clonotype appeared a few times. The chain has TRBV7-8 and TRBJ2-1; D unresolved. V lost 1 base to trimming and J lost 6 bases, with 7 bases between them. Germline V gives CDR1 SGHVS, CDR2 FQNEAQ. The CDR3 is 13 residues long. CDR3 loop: CASSLGQINEQFF. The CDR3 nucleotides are TGTGCCAGCAGCTTAGGGCAGATCAATGAGCAGTTCTTC. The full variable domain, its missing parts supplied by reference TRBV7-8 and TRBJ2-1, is GAGVSQSPRYKVAKRGQDVALRCDPISGHVSLFWYQQALGQGPEFLTYFQNEAQLDKSGLPSDRFFAERPEGSVSTLKIQRTQQEDSAVYLCASSLGQINEQFFGPGTRLTVL.

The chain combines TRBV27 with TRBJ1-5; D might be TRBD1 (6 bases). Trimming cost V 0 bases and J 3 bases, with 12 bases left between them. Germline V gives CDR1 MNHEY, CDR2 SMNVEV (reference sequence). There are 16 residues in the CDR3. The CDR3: CASSLSGGGINQPQHF. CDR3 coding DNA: TGTGCCAGCAGTTTATCGGGAGGGGGTATCAATCAGCCCCAGCATTTT.

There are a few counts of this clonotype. The CDR3 sequence is CASSLNAVGEQYF. The CDR3 region has the DNA TGTGCCAGCAGTTTAAATGCGGTGGGCGAGCAGTACTTC. This chain joins TRBV28 and TRBJ2-7; D remains unclear. Germline lookup yields CDR1 MDHEN and CDR2 SYDVKM. The ends were cut back, 2 bases at V and 6 bases at J, with 11 bases in the middle. The CDR3 loop spans 13 amino acids. The whole variable domain, filled in from reference TRBV28 and TRBJ2-7, reads DVKVTQSSRYLVKRTGEKVFLECVQDMDHENMFWYRQDPGLGLRLIYFSYDVKMKEKGDIPEGYSVSREKKERFSLILESASTNQTSMYLCASSLNAVGEQYFGPGTRLTVT.

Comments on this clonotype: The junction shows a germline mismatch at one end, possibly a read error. CDR3 DNA: TGTGCCAGCAGCTCCGGGACTAGCAGAGATACGCAGTATTTT. Translation gives CASSSGTSRDTQYF. V gene TRBV6-6 combines with J gene TRBJ2-3; 9 bases agree with TRBD2. The CDR3 length is 14 residues. The germline gives CDR1 MNHNY, CDR2 SVGAGI (reference sequence).

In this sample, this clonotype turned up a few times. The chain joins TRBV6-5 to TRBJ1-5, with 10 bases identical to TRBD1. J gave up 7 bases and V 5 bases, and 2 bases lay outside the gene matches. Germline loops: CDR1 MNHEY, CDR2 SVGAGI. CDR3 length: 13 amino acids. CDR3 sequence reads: CASSRTGGQPQHF. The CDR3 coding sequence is TGTGCCAGCAGTCGGACAGGGGGACAGCCCCAGCATTTT.

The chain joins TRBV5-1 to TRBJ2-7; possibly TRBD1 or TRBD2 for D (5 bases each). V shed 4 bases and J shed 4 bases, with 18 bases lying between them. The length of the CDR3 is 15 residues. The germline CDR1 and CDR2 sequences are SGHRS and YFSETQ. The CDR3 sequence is CASSILQAGVYEQYF. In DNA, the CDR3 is TGCGCCAGCAGCATCTTACAGGCCGGGGTGTACGAGCAGTACTTC.

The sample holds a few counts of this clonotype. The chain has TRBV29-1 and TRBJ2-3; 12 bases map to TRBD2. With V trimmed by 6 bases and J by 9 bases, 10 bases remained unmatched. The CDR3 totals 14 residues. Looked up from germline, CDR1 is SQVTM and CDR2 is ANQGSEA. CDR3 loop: CSVLLAGGPGTQYF. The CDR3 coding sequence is TGCAGCGTCCTCCTAGCGGGGGGGCCCGGGACGCAGTATTTT.

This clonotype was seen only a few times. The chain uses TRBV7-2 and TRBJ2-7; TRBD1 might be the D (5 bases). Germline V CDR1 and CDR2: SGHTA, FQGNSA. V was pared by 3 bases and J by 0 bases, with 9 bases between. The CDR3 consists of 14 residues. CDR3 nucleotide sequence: TGTGCCAGCAGCTTGAGGCAGGGCTCCTACGAGCAGTACTTC. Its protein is CASSLRQGSYEQYF.

In DNA, the CDR3 is TGCAGTGCTAGAGGTTCAGACTACGAGCAGTACTTC. It yields the protein CSARGSDYEQYF. The V and J genes are TRBV20-1 and TRBJ2-7; D is unresolved. The CDR3 loop spans 12 amino acids. Per the germline V gene, CDR1 is DFQATT and CDR2 is SNEGSKA (reference sequence). V was shortened by 1 base and J by 3 bases, with 7 bases between the two germline ends.

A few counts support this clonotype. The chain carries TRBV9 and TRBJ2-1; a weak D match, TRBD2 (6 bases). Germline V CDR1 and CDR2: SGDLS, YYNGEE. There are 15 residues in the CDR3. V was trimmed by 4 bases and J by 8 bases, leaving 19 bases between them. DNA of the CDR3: TGTGCCAGCAGCCCGACGGGGGTGACGGGCGATGAGCAGTTCTTC. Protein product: CASSPTGVTGDEQFF.

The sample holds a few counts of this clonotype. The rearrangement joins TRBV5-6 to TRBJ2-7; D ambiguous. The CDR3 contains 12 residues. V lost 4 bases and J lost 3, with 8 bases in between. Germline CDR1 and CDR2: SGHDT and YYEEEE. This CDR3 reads CASSVADYEQYF. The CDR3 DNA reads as TGTGCCAGCAGCGTCGCCGACTACGAGCAGTACTTC.

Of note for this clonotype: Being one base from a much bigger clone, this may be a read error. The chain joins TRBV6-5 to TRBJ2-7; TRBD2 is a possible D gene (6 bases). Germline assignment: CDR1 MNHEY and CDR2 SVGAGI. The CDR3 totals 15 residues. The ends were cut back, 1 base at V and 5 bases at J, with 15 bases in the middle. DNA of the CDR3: TGTGCCAGCAGTTACTGCGACGGGGGAATAAACGAGCAGTACTTC. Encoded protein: CASSYCDGGINEQYF.

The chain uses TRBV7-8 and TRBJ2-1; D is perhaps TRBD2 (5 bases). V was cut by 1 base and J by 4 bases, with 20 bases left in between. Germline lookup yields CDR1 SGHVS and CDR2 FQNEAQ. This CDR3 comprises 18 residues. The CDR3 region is CASSLGIPPSREYNEQFF. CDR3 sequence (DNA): TGTGCCAGCAGCTTAGGGATTCCACCCAGTCGGGAATACAATGAGCAGTTCTTC.

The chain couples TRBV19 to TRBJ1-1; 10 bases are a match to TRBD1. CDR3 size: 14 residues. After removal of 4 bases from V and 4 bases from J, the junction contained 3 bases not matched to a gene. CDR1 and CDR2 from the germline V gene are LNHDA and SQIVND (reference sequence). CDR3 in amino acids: CASSTDRGVTEAFF. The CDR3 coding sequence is TGTGCCAGTAGTACGGACAGGGGGGTCACTGAAGCTTTCTTT.

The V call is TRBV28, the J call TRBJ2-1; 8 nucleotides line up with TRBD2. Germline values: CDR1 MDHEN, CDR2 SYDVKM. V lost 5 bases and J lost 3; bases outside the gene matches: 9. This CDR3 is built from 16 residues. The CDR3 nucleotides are TGTGCCAGCAGTCACCCTGGACGGGAGGGCTACAATGAGCAGTTCTTC. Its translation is CASSHPGREGYNEQFF.

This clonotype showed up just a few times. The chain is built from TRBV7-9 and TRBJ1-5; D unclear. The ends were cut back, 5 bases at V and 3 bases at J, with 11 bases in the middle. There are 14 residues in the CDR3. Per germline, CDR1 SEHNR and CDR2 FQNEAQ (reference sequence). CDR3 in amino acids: CASSTPGTNQPQHF. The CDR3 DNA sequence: TGTGCCAGCAGCACCCCGGGAACCAATCAGCCCCAGCATTTT.

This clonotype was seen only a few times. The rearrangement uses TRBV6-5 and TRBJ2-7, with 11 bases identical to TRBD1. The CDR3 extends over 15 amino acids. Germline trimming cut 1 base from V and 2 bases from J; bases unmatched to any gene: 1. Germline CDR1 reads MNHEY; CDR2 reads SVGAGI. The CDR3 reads CASSYWDRGTYEQYF. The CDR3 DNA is TGTGCCAGCAGTTACTGGGACAGGGGGACCTACGAGCAGTACTTC.

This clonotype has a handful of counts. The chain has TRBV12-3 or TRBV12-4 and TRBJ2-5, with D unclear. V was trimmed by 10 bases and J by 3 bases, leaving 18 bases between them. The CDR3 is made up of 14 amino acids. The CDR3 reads CAILTVEWEETQYF. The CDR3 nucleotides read TGTGCCATACTGACCGTCGAATGGGAAGAGACCCAGTACTTC.

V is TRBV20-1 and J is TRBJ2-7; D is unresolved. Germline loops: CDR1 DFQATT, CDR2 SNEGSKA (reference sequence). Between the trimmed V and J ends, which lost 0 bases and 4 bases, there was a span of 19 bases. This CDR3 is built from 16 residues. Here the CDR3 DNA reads TGCAGTGCTAGAGATTGGCTGTCGGACCATGATTACGAGCAGTACTTC. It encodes CSARDWLSDHDYEQYF.

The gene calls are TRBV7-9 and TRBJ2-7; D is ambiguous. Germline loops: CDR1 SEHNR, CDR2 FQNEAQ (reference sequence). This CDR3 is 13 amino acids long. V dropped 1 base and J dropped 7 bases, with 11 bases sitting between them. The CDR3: CASSLGQSTEQYF. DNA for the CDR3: TGTGCCAGCAGCTTAGGGCAGTCGACGGAGCAGTACTTC. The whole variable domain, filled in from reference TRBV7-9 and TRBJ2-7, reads DTGVSQNPRHKITKRGQNVTFRCDPISEHNRLYWYRQTLGQGPEFLTYFQNEAQLEKSRLLSDRFSAERPKGSFSTLEIQRTEQGDSAMYLCASSLGQSTEQYFGPGTRLTVT.

The CDR3 region has the DNA TGTGCCAGCATTGCGGGAGGGCTTCCAGATACGCAGTATTTT. Translation: CASIAGGLPDTQYF. V usage is TRBV28 and J usage is TRBJ2-3; 9 nucleotides align to TRBD2. The CDR3 runs to 14 residues. The V gene end was trimmed by 7 bases and the J gene end by 4 bases; junction bases not matched to a gene: 6. CDR1 and CDR2 from the germline V gene are MDHEN and SYDVKM. The full variable domain, in which reference TRBV28 and TRBJ2-3 provide the parts outside the CDR3, is DVKVTQSSRYLVKRTGEKVFLECVQDMDHENMFWYRQDPGLGLRLIYFSYDVKMKEKGDIPEGYSVSREKKERFSLILESASTNQTSMYLCASIAGGLPDTQYFGPGTRLTVL.

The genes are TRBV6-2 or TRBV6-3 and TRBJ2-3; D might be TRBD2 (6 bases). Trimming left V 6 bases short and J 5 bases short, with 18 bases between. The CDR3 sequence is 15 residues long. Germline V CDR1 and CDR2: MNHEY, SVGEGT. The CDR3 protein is CASRYLDYRQDTQYF. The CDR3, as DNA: TGTGCCAGCAGATACCTGGACTACCGCCAAGATACGCAGTATTTT.